This T cell receptor (beta chain) is from a study of shared clonotypes between healthy human individuals. Study-wide background: CD4 naive cells filled three plates per donor, CD4 memory three, CD8 naive two and CD8 memory one.

Positively selected for CCR7, the CD45RO-negative cells used as naive CD8 cells excluded terminally differentiated effector memory CD45RA+ cells. The length of the CDR3 is 14 residues. The V and J ends lost 0 bases and 6 bases respectively, with 12 bases between them. Germline-derived CDR1 and CDR2 are SGDLS and YYNGEE. Sequencing was performed with immunoSEQ multiplex PCR; in TCRdb, only in-frame clones are kept and a portion is missing. The sample holds nearly 2 million clones, about 95% seen once. This clonotype was obtained from a man aged 18 to 29 in good health. The sequencing sample was made of naive CD8+ T cells sorted from blood. The genes are TRBV9 and TRBJ1-2; no clear D gene. In DNA, the CDR3 is TGTGCCAGCAGCGTAGATTGGACTGCGGATGGCTACACCTTC. Its protein is CASSVDWTADGYTF.